The 26 T cell receptor beta chains listed next were all sequenced from one sample in a study of identifying expanded T cells in peripheral blood (dated by TCRdb to between 2017 and 2020). The receptor library was made with the immunoSEQ multiplex PCR assay. Sourced from immuneACCESS, this table was stored by TCRdb with only in-frame sequences that have V and J called. A share of the clones is absent; for the studies checked, an unresolved V gene accounts for under half, and the remainder has no known explanation. Present in this sample are around 56,000 clones, approximately 82% of which were seen just once. Approximately 17% of the sample belongs to the ten largest clones. The sample was blood. The receptors here all came from a person aged 18 to 75 in good health.

The J gene is TRBJ2-1, the V gene TRBV27; D might be TRBD1 (6 bases). The germline CDR1 and CDR2 sequences are MNHEY and SMNVEV (reference sequence). Trimming removed 5 bases at V and 4 bases at J, with 12 bases between. The CDR3 is 14 residues long. The CDR3 DNA follows: TGTGCCAGCAGTAGGGGGACGGATTACAATGAGCAGTTCTTC. Its translation: CASSRGTDYNEQFF.

CDR3 DNA sequence: TGCAGCGTAGCCGGACAGGGGAACACTGAAGCTTTCTTT. Its protein product is CSVAGQGNTEAFF. The chain combines TRBV29-1 with TRBJ1-1; 8 nucleotides agree with TRBD1. The CDR3 runs 13 residues. V was clipped by 6 bases and J by 1 base; unmatched bases: 4. CDR1 is SQVTM and CDR2 is ANQGSEA in the germline V gene. The full variable domain, rest sourced from reference TRBV29-1 and TRBJ1-1, is SAVISQKPSRDICQRGTSLTIQCQVDSQVTMMFWYRQQPGQSLTLIATANQGSEATYESGFVIDKFPISRPNLTFSTLTVSNMSPEDSSIYLCSVAGQGNTEAFFGQGTRLTVV.

This clone was seen only once. The chain uses TRBV2 and TRBJ1-5; 7 nucleotides line up with TRBD1. The CDR3 covers 14 residues. Unmatched junction bases numbered 3, after V lost 7 bases and J lost 0 bases. CDR1 is SNHLY and CDR2 is FYNNEI in the germline V gene. CDR3: CASNDRVSNQPQHF. For the CDR3, the DNA is TGTGCCAGCAATGACAGGGTTAGCAATCAGCCCCAGCATTTT.

CDR3: CASSAGLAGTGELFF. The CDR3 nucleotides read TGTGCCAGCAGCGCGGGACTAGCGGGCACCGGGGAGCTGTTTTTT. The V gene is TRBV9, the J gene TRBJ2-2, with TRBD2 matching 12 bases. This CDR3 is 15 amino acids long. After removal of 3 bases from V and 4 bases from J, the junction contained 1 base not matched to a gene. Germline loops: CDR1 SGDLS, CDR2 YYNGEE. Full variable domain (rest looked up from reference TRBV9 and TRBJ2-2): DSGVTQTPKHLITATGQRVTLRCSPRSGDLSVYWYQQSLDQGLQFLIQYYNGEERAKGNILERFSAQQFPDLHSELNLSSLELGDSALYFCASSAGLAGTGELFFGEGSRLTVL.

This clone was counted a few times. The chain combines TRBV6-5 with TRBJ2-1; 7 bases fit TRBD1. The germline V gene encodes CDR1 MNHEY and CDR2 SVGAGI. The CDR3 covers 14 residues. The V segment lost 6 bases and the J segment 1 base; nucleotides outside the gene matches: 3. CDR3 in amino acids: CASRTGQSYNEQFF. The DNA for the CDR3 is TGTGCCAGCAGGACGGGACAGTCCTACAATGAGCAGTTCTTC.

The sample holds one count of this clone. The chain is built from TRBV6-1 and TRBJ1-3; D not certain. The CDR3 covers 13 residues. Trimming shortened V by 10 bases and J by 0 bases, and 10 bases separated the two germline ends. The germline gives CDR1 MNHNS, CDR2 SASEGT. The CDR3 is CATGMGSGNTIYF. CDR3 bases: TGTGCCACGGGGATGGGCTCTGGAAACACCATATATTTT.

V gene TRBV27 combines with J gene TRBJ1-5, with 9 nucleotides matching TRBD1. Trimming took 6 bases from V and 4 from J; bases not matched to a gene: 10. Germline V gene sequence: CDR1 MNHEY, CDR2 SMNVEV (reference sequence). This CDR3 spans 16 amino acids. The CDR3 DNA sequence: TGTGCCAGCAGGCCACCTGGACAGGGGAGAAATCAGCCCCAGCATTTT. This encodes CASRPPGQGRNQPQHF.

In nucleotides, the CDR3 is TGCGCCAGCAGCCAGGGTAGAAAGTTCCTCGGCCCTATGAACACTGAAGCTTTCTTT. Amino acids: CASSQGRKFLGPMNTEAFF. The rearrangement links TRBV4-3 to TRBJ1-1; no firm D call. Germline loops: CDR1 LGHNA, CDR2 YSLEER. V lost 3 bases, J lost 0 bases, and 23 bases lay in between. The CDR3 has 19 residues.

This chain connects TRBV15 to TRBJ1-4; D is possibly TRBD1 (5 bases). V lost 1 base, J lost 10 bases, and 19 bases lay in between. The length of the CDR3 is 16 residues. In germline, CDR1 is LNHNV, CDR2 YYDKDF (reference sequence). The CDR3 region is CATSRAVGTSGGKLFF. The CDR3 DNA is TGTGCCACCAGCAGAGCTGTGGGGACTTCGGGCGGAAAACTGTTTTTT.

The gene calls are TRBV5-1 and TRBJ1-1; 7 positions match TRBD1. This CDR3 spans 14 amino acids. Per the germline V gene, CDR1 is SGHRS and CDR2 is YFSETQ. V dropped 5 bases and J dropped 0; count of bases not matched to a gene: 4. CDR3 coding DNA: TGCGCCAGCAGAGGACAGGTAATGAACACTGAAGCTTTCTTT. This gives the protein CASRGQVMNTEAFF.

V is TRBV5-1 and J is TRBJ2-1; D might be TRBD2 (5 bases). This CDR3 is 16 amino acids long. Germline values: CDR1 SGHRS, CDR2 YFSETQ. The V and J ends lost 0 bases and 3 bases respectively, with 13 bases between them. This CDR3 is CASSLVTGSNYNEQFF. CDR3 nucleotide sequence: TGCGCCAGCAGCTTGGTAACGGGGAGTAACTACAATGAGCAGTTCTTC.

The rearrangement joins TRBV2 to TRBJ2-1; a weak D match, TRBD2 (6 bases). Trimming removed 5 bases from V and 6 bases from J, with 11 bases in between. The germline gives CDR1 SNHLY, CDR2 FYNNEI. This CDR3 contains 13 residues. The DNA for the CDR3 is TGTGCCAGCAGTACCGGGGGACCCAATGAGCAGTTCTTC. Its translation: CASSTGGPNEQFF.

CDR3: CASSPTGTALTGNTIYF. CDR3 coding DNA: TGTGCCAGCAGCCCGACCGGGACAGCCCTTACTGGAAACACCATATATTTT. V is TRBV9 and J is TRBJ1-3, with 7 positions matching TRBD1. The CDR3 sequence is 17 residues long. Germline values: CDR1 SGDLS, CDR2 YYNGEE. Losses at the gene ends were 4 bases for V and 2 bases for J; bases not matched to a gene: 12. Drawing the rest from reference TRBV9 and TRBJ1-3, the complete variable domain is DSGVTQTPKHLITATGQRVTLRCSPRSGDLSVYWYQQSLDQGLQFLIQYYNGEERAKGNILERFSAQQFPDLHSELNLSSLELGDSALYFCASSPTGTALTGNTIYFGEGSWLTVV.

This clone appeared a single time. V gene TRBV6-1 combines with J gene TRBJ2-3, with D hard to call. V dropped 1 base and J dropped 5 bases, with 10 bases sitting between them. The CDR3 spans 14 residues. Germline CDR1 MNHNS, CDR2 SASEGT. This chain's CDR3 is CASSEGKSLDTQYF. The CDR3 DNA is TGTGCCAGCAGTGAAGGGAAGTCTTTAGATACGCAGTATTTT.

The chain has TRBV7-6 and TRBJ1-5; D possibly corresponds to TRBD1 (5 bases). Between the trimmed V and J ends, which lost 5 bases and 9 bases, there was a span of 20 bases. CDR3 length: 15 amino acids. CDR1 is SGHVS, CDR2 FNYEAQ, per germline. The DNA of the CDR3 is TGTGCCAGCAGCCCAATTACTGACAGTCTGCGGCCCCAGCATTTT. Its protein product is CASSPITDSLRPQHF.

The V and J genes are TRBV5-1 and TRBJ1-5; tentatively, D is TRBD1 (6 bases). Trimming removed 5 bases from V and 2 bases from J, with 14 bases in between. The CDR3 runs 15 residues. Germline CDR1 is SGHRS and CDR2 is YFSETQ. Here the CDR3 reads CASRPAAGGNQPQHF. CDR3 in DNA: TGCGCCAGCAGGCCAGCGGCAGGGGGCAATCAGCCCCAGCATTTT.

The chain recombines TRBV28 with TRBJ1-2; D uncertain. Trimming pared 7 bases from V and 2 bases from J, leaving 17 bases between. Germline V gives CDR1 MDHEN, CDR2 SYDVKM. The CDR3 length is 15 residues. The CDR3 reads CASKPYRALNYGYTF. The CDR3 DNA sequence: TGTGCCAGCAAACCCTATCGGGCGTTAAACTATGGCTACACCTTC.

This chain joins TRBV27 and TRBJ1-5, with 7 bases that match TRBD1. The CDR3 contains 14 residues. Per germline, CDR1 MNHEY and CDR2 SMNVEV (reference sequence). The J segment lost 7 bases and the V segment lost 6 bases, leaving 9 bases of the junction unmatched. CDR3 sequence (DNA): TGTGCCAGCAGCCGACGACAGGGTTGGCAGCCCCAGCATTTT. Its translation: CASSRRQGWQPQHF.

The CDR3 DNA reads TGCGCCAGCAGCTTACAGTCGCTAGCGGGTACCGGGGAGCTGTTTTTT. Translating gives CASSLQSLAGTGELFF. The genes are TRBV5-1 and TRBJ2-2, with 8 bases lining up with TRBD2. The J segment lost 5 bases and the V segment lost 2 bases, leaving 8 bases of the junction unmatched. Germline lookup yields CDR1 SGHRS and CDR2 YFSETQ. The CDR3 is 16 residues long.

The rearrangement links TRBV11-3 to TRBJ2-7, with no clear D. Trimming removed 1 base at V and 3 bases at J, with 7 bases between. The CDR3 is made up of 13 amino acids. Germline CDR1 and CDR2: SGHNT and YENEEA. The chain's CDR3 is CASSLGRSYEQYF. The CDR3 DNA follows: TGTGCCAGCAGCTTAGGAAGGAGCTACGAGCAGTACTTC. The whole variable domain, filled in from reference TRBV11-3 and TRBJ2-7, reads EAGVVQSPRYKIIEKKQPVAFWCNPISGHNTLYWYLQNLGQGPELLIRYENEEAVDDSQLPKDRFSAERLKGVDSTLKIQPAELGDSAVYLCASSLGRSYEQYFGPGTRLTVT.

J is TRBJ2-5 and V is TRBV7-9; D gene uncertain. The length of the CDR3 is 12 residues. Germline values: CDR1 SEHNR, CDR2 FQNEAQ (reference sequence). Trimming removed 5 bases at V and 9 bases at J, with 13 bases between. The CDR3, as DNA: TGTGCCAGCAGCGTTAGCCCGTTTGCCCAGTACTTC. It is translated as CASSVSPFAQYF.

The chain has TRBV7-6 and TRBJ2-1, with D uncertain. CDR1 is SGHVS and CDR2 is FNYEAQ in the germline V gene. CDR3 length equals 12 residues. Trimming cost V 5 bases and J 9 bases, with 11 bases left between them. The CDR3, as DNA: TGTGCCAGCAGCAATAAAACGGGTGAGCAGTTCTTC. Translation gives CASSNKTGEQFF.

This chain uses TRBV19 with TRBJ1-5, with 11 nucleotides matching TRBD1. CDR3 length equals 18 residues. CDR1 and CDR2 from the germline V gene are LNHDA and SQIVND (reference sequence). The ends lost 10 bases at V and 2 bases at J; junction bases unmatched: 16. In nucleotides, the CDR3 is TGTGCCATCTATACCGGGACAGGGGGTTTCGTGGGCAATCAGCCCCAGCATTTT. Translating it yields CAIYTGTGGFVGNQPQHF.

V usage is TRBV18 and J usage is TRBJ2-1, with unresolved D. Trimming cost V 6 bases and J 8 bases, with 8 bases left between them. The CDR3 contains 11 residues. Germline V gene sequence: CDR1 KGHSH, CDR2 LQKENI. The CDR3 DNA reads as TGTGCCAGCTCCAACCTGGATGAGCAGTTCTTC. It yields the protein CASSNLDEQFF.

The chain recombines TRBV6-6 with TRBJ1-1; perhaps TRBD1 as D (5 bases). CDR1 is MNHNY, CDR2 SVGAGI, per germline (reference sequence). Trimming left V 8 bases short and J 4 bases short, with 11 bases between. The CDR3 covers 12 residues. This CDR3 reads CASGGLSTEAFF. Written as DNA, the CDR3 is TGTGCCAGCGGGGGACTAAGCACTGAAGCTTTCTTT.

The chain employs TRBV7-9 and TRBJ1-2; tentatively, D is TRBD1 (6 bases). The germline V and J ends were trimmed by 5 bases and 4 bases, with 14 bases remaining between them. This CDR3 has 14 residues. In germline, CDR1 is SEHNR, CDR2 FQNEAQ (reference sequence). CDR3 loop: CASSLIGDIYGYTF. In DNA form, the CDR3 reads TGTGCCAGCAGCCTCATAGGGGACATCTATGGCTACACCTTC.